This record concerns one T cell receptor beta chain sequence. Germline V gene lookup returns CDR1 LNHDA and CDR2 SQIVND (reference sequence). V shed 7 bases and J 1 base; nucleotides not matched to a gene: 12. There are 16 residues in the CDR3. The data were produced by immunoSEQ multiplex PCR, yet TCRdb's version contains in-frame clones alone and is incomplete. The sample shows approximately 51,000 clones, approximately 94% of them seen only once. These data originate in a study of T cell changes during pregnancy in multiple sclerosis. This sample comprised CD4+ T cells from peripheral blood mononuclear cells, obtained in the second trimester of pregnancy. The sequence derives from a female donor with multiple sclerosis, enrolled in a pregnancy study. The chain is built from TRBV19 and TRBJ1-1; TRBD1 matches at 7 bases. The CDR3 region is CASINAFRDRNTEAFF. The CDR3 DNA reads as TGTGCCAGTATAAACGCTTTCCGGGACAGGAACACTGAAGCTTTCTTT.